This is a list of T cell receptor beta chains from one sample in a study of T cells in Graves' hyperthyroidism and ophthalmopathy. TCRdb called the multiplex PCR reads again in MiXCR, with one record for every CDR3 protein. The table shows about 640,000 distinct CDR3 sequences, with about 14% occurring only once. Material for sequencing was blood. Receptors were obtained from a woman aged 50 to 60 with Graves' ophthalmopathy. Each CDR3 is given with its conserved first and last residue. Fields, in order: J gene, V gene, clone size, D gene, CDR3 DNA, CDR3 protein. A D gene is named only where the DNA matches it firmly. Clone size, where shown, is once, few, many, or a class for clones that have expanded.

j_gene: TRBJ2-4; v_gene: TRBV6-2/TRBV6-3; abundance: few; d_gene: NA; CDR3nt: TGTGCCAGCAGAAGGGACGGTTTAGCCAAAAACATTCAGTACTTC; CDR3aa: CASRRDGLAKNIQYF
j_gene: TRBJ1-2; v_gene: TRBV28; abundance: few; d_gene: NA; CDR3nt: TGTGCCAGCAGTTTTGATTTCAACTATGGCTACACCTTC; CDR3aa: CASSFDFNYGYTF
j_gene: TRBJ2-1; v_gene: TRBV11-3; abundance: many; d_gene: TRBD2; CDR3nt: TGTGCCAGCAGCTTAGGAGCGGGAGGGCCGGTGGATGAGCAGTTCTTC; CDR3aa: CASSLGAGGPVDEQFF
j_gene: TRBJ1-1; v_gene: TRBV6-1; abundance: few; d_gene: NA; CDR3nt: TGTGCCAGCAGTTCCCGGGGGACGGAGTTTGAAGCTTTCTTT; CDR3aa: CASSSRGTEFEAFF
j_gene: TRBJ1-2; v_gene: TRBV10-3; abundance: many; d_gene: NA; CDR3nt: TGTGCCACCCTCACCGGGGATAATGGCTACACCTTC; CDR3aa: CATLTGDNGYTF
j_gene: TRBJ2-3; v_gene: TRBV6-1; abundance: NA; d_gene: TRBD1; CDR3nt: TGTGCCAGCAGTACTACAGGGGGCAGGCTCTACACAGATACGCAGTATTTT; CDR3aa: CASSTTGGRLYTDTQYF
j_gene: TRBJ2-7; v_gene: TRBV28; abundance: many; d_gene: TRBD1; CDR3nt: TGTGCCAGCAGTTTGGATACGGGACAGGGCCTTTGGGAGCAGTACTTC; CDR3aa: CASSLDTGQGLWEQYF
j_gene: TRBJ1-3; v_gene: TRBV7-9; abundance: many; d_gene: NA; CDR3nt: TGTGCCAGCAGCTTACAGGGAATCTCTGGAAACACCATATATTTT; CDR3aa: CASSLQGISGNTIYF
j_gene: TRBJ2-1; v_gene: TRBV7-9; abundance: many; d_gene: TRBD1; CDR3nt: TGTGCCAGCGGGGGGGGGGACAGGGAGTACAATGAGCAGTTCTTC; CDR3aa: CASGGGDREYNEQFF
j_gene: TRBJ2-1; v_gene: TRBV19; abundance: many; d_gene: NA; CDR3nt: TGTGCCAGTAGTACCGGAACCGCTTGGATCGATGAGCAGTTCTTC; CDR3aa: CASSTGTAWIDEQFF
j_gene: TRBJ2-1; v_gene: TRBV4-1; abundance: many; d_gene: NA; CDR3nt: TGCGCCAGCAGCGGACAAGGGGGTGAGCAGTTCTTC; CDR3aa: CASSGQGGEQFF
j_gene: TRBJ2-3; v_gene: TRBV27; abundance: many; d_gene: TRBD2; CDR3nt: TGTGCCAGCAGTTTATCATCTAGCGGGATGTTCACAGATACGCAGTATTTT; CDR3aa: CASSLSSSGMFTDTQYF
j_gene: TRBJ2-7; v_gene: TRBV28; abundance: NA; d_gene: TRBD2; CDR3nt: TGTGCCAGCAGTCCTGAGCGGGGAGGATGGTACGAGCAGTACTTC; CDR3aa: CASSPERGGWYEQYF
j_gene: TRBJ2-5; v_gene: TRBV11-2; abundance: many; d_gene: NA; CDR3nt: TGTGCCAGCAGCTTTCTAAGGGGTTCGGAGACCCAGTACTTC; CDR3aa: CASSFLRGSETQYF
j_gene: TRBJ2-2; v_gene: TRBV27; abundance: many; d_gene: TRBD2; CDR3nt: TGTGCCAGCAGTTTATCAGCGGGAGAGTTGGCCGGGGAGCTGTTTTTT; CDR3aa: CASSLSAGELAGELFF
j_gene: TRBJ2-3; v_gene: TRBV7-3; abundance: many; d_gene: NA; CDR3nt: TGTGCCAGCACAGGGGGGCATGGAACAGATACGCAGTATTTT; CDR3aa: CASTGGHGTDTQYF
j_gene: TRBJ2-1; v_gene: TRBV28; abundance: NA; d_gene: NA; CDR3nt: TGTGCCAGCAGCCTTTACCGGGACCTAAACAATGAGCAGTTCTTC; CDR3aa: CASSLYRDLNNEQFF
j_gene: TRBJ2-4; v_gene: TRBV6-5; abundance: few; d_gene: TRBD2; CDR3nt: TGTGCCAGCAGTTACCCAGCGGGAGGGCCCAAAAACATTCAGTACTTC; CDR3aa: CASSYPAGGPKNIQYF
j_gene: TRBJ2-7; v_gene: TRBV10-1; abundance: many; d_gene: NA; CDR3nt: TGCGCCAGCAGTGAGTCTGATGGACAGTCCCTATACTACGAGCAGTACTTC; CDR3aa: CASSESDGQSLYYEQYF
j_gene: TRBJ1-1; v_gene: TRBV29-1; abundance: few; d_gene: NA; CDR3nt: TGCAGCGTTGAAACAGAGATGAACACTGAAGCTTTCTTT; CDR3aa: CSVETEMNTEAFF
j_gene: TRBJ2-1; v_gene: TRBV27; abundance: many; d_gene: NA; CDR3nt: TGTGCCACCACCCCCTTGGGAACTAGTGTTAATGAGCAGTTCTTC; CDR3aa: CATTPLGTSVNEQFF
j_gene: TRBJ2-1; v_gene: TRBV6-1; abundance: NA; d_gene: TRBD2; CDR3nt: TGTGCCAGCAGTGAAACCCCCCTTAGCGGGAGGTGGTTCTTC; CDR3aa: CASSETPLSGRWFF
j_gene: TRBJ2-1; v_gene: TRBV11-2; abundance: many; d_gene: TRBD2; CDR3nt: TGTGCCAGCAGCCAGACCGGGACTAGATACAATGAGCAGTTCTTC; CDR3aa: CASSQTGTRYNEQFF
j_gene: TRBJ1-1; v_gene: TRBV28; abundance: many; d_gene: TRBD1; CDR3nt: TGTGCCAGCAGCCGGGGACAGGGGGTTTCTGAAGCTTTCTTT; CDR3aa: CASSRGQGVSEAFF
j_gene: TRBJ2-1; v_gene: TRBV7-3; abundance: many; d_gene: TRBD1; CDR3nt: TGTGCCAGCAGCCATCGAGGACAGGGGGCGGACAATGAGCAGTTCTTC; CDR3aa: CASSHRGQGADNEQFF
j_gene: TRBJ2-1; v_gene: TRBV7-9; abundance: many; d_gene: TRBD2; CDR3nt: TGTGCCAGCAGCCAACCGGGACTAGTTATAAATGAGCAGTTCTTC; CDR3aa: CASSQPGLVINEQFF
j_gene: TRBJ2-2; v_gene: TRBV29-1; abundance: NA; d_gene: TRBD2; CDR3nt: TGCAGCGCCACTAGCGGGCCTTACACCGGGGAGCTGTTTTTT; CDR3aa: CSATSGPYTGELFF
j_gene: TRBJ1-1; v_gene: TRBV15; abundance: many; d_gene: NA; CDR3nt: TGTGCCACCAGCAGAGATCGGGGAGGGAGCACTGAAGCTTTCTTT; CDR3aa: CATSRDRGGSTEAFF
j_gene: TRBJ1-2; v_gene: TRBV6-2/TRBV6-3; abundance: many; d_gene: TRBD1; CDR3nt: TGTGCCAGCAGACGACACTCCGGGACAGGGTTCGGCTACACCTTC; CDR3aa: CASRRHSGTGFGYTF
j_gene: TRBJ1-1; v_gene: TRBV27; abundance: NA; d_gene: NA; CDR3nt: TGTGCCAGCAGTTACTCGGGGCCTGAAGCTTTCTTT; CDR3aa: CASSYSGPEAFF
j_gene: TRBJ2-7; v_gene: TRBV19; abundance: few; d_gene: NA; CDR3nt: TGTGCCAGTGCTGGGGATCACTCCTACGAGCAGTACTTC; CDR3aa: CASAGDHSYEQYF
j_gene: TRBJ2-1; v_gene: TRBV9; abundance: many; d_gene: TRBD2; CDR3nt: TGTGCCAGCAGCGCCGTAGCCCTAGCGGGGAATGAGCAGTTCTTC; CDR3aa: CASSAVALAGNEQFF
j_gene: TRBJ1-1; v_gene: TRBV6-2/TRBV6-3; abundance: many; d_gene: NA; CDR3nt: TGTGCCAGCAGTTGGACAGTATTGAACACTGAAGCTTTCTTT; CDR3aa: CASSWTVLNTEAFF
j_gene: TRBJ1-3; v_gene: TRBV11-2; abundance: many; d_gene: NA; CDR3nt: TGTGCCAGCAGCTTAGTAGGGGCTGCCTCTGGAAACACCATATATTTT; CDR3aa: CASSLVGAASGNTIYF
j_gene: TRBJ2-3; v_gene: TRBV20-1; abundance: many; d_gene: NA; CDR3nt: TGCAGTGCTACGTCAGGTTTGGATACGCAGTATTTT; CDR3aa: CSATSGLDTQYF
j_gene: TRBJ2-3; v_gene: TRBV19; abundance: NA; d_gene: TRBD2; CDR3nt: TGTGCCAGTAGTATGGGACTAGCGGACGGAACGCAGTATTTT; CDR3aa: CASSMGLADGTQYF
j_gene: TRBJ2-2; v_gene: TRBV2; abundance: once; d_gene: NA; CDR3nt: TGTGCCAGCGTGGCCACCCCGAACACCGGGGAGCTGTTTTTT; CDR3aa: CASVATPNTGELFF
j_gene: TRBJ2-1; v_gene: TRBV5-1; abundance: many; d_gene: TRBD2; CDR3nt: TGCGCCAGCAGCACAGGACTAGGCCTACATCGGGACAATGAGCAGTTCTTC; CDR3aa: CASSTGLGLHRDNEQFF
j_gene: TRBJ2-3; v_gene: TRBV6-1; abundance: NA; d_gene: NA; CDR3nt: TGTGCCAGCAGTTATTCTAAGTCGGATACGCAGTATTTT; CDR3aa: CASSYSKSDTQYF
j_gene: TRBJ2-3; v_gene: TRBV5-1; abundance: many; d_gene: TRBD1; CDR3nt: TGCGCCAGCAGCCCAAATGGACAGGCGGGAGATACGCAGTATTTT; CDR3aa: CASSPNGQAGDTQYF
j_gene: TRBJ1-1; v_gene: TRBV28; abundance: NA; d_gene: NA; CDR3nt: TGTGCCAGCAGTTTGGGGCCCGGGACACGGCCGGAAGCTTTCTTT; CDR3aa: CASSLGPGTRPEAFF
j_gene: TRBJ1-2; v_gene: TRBV12-3/TRBV12-4; abundance: once; d_gene: NA; CDR3nt: TGTGCCAGCAGTTACCATACAACCGGGCAGAACTATGGCTACACCTTC; CDR3aa: CASSYHTTGQNYGYTF
j_gene: TRBJ2-7; v_gene: TRBV14; abundance: NA; d_gene: TRBD2; CDR3nt: TGTGCCAGCAGCCGCTGGCCCTTTAGTATAGCGGGAGGTGCCTACGAGCAGTACTTC; CDR3aa: CASSRWPFSIAGGAYEQYF
j_gene: TRBJ2-5; v_gene: TRBV6-1; abundance: many; d_gene: NA; CDR3nt: TGTGCCAGCAGGCCCGAACCGTCACCAGAGACCCAGTACTTC; CDR3aa: CASRPEPSPETQYF
j_gene: TRBJ2-5; v_gene: TRBV20-1; abundance: many; d_gene: NA; CDR3nt: TGCAGTGCTAGTACTGGACAAGAGACCCAGTACTTC; CDR3aa: CSASTGQETQYF
j_gene: TRBJ1-5; v_gene: TRBV19; abundance: once; d_gene: NA; CDR3nt: TGTGCCAGTAGTATTCTGTATCGGGGATCTCCCAATCAGCCCCAGCATTTT; CDR3aa: CASSILYRGSPNQPQHF
j_gene: TRBJ2-2; v_gene: TRBV29-1; abundance: few; d_gene: TRBD1; CDR3nt: TGCAGCGTTGAATGGGACAGGGTTACCGGGGAGCTGTTTTTT; CDR3aa: CSVEWDRVTGELFF
j_gene: TRBJ2-7; v_gene: TRBV18; abundance: NA; d_gene: NA; CDR3nt: TGTGCCAGCTCAAAGGGACTCGAGCCCTACGAGCAGTACTTC; CDR3aa: CASSKGLEPYEQYF
j_gene: TRBJ2-1; v_gene: TRBV4-3; abundance: once; d_gene: TRBD2; CDR3nt: TGCGCCAGCAGCCAAGATCTCGCGGGAGGGCACTACAATGAGCAGTTCTTC; CDR3aa: CASSQDLAGGHYNEQFF
j_gene: TRBJ2-1; v_gene: TRBV12-3/TRBV12-4; abundance: NA; d_gene: NA; CDR3nt: TGTGCCAGCAGTGACTGGGCGGAGGCCAAGGGGCAGTTCTTC; CDR3aa: CASSDWAEAKGQFF
j_gene: TRBJ2-7; v_gene: TRBV29-1; abundance: many; d_gene: TRBD2; CDR3nt: TGCAGCGTTGAAGGGTCCGGGGGGAACGAGCAGTACTTC; CDR3aa: CSVEGSGGNEQYF
j_gene: TRBJ2-1; v_gene: TRBV20-1; abundance: few; d_gene: NA; CDR3nt: TGCAGTGGTGAGGGAATCAGCAATGAGCAGTTCTTC; CDR3aa: CSGEGISNEQFF
j_gene: TRBJ2-1; v_gene: TRBV29-1; abundance: many; d_gene: NA; CDR3nt: TGCAGCGCGACCGGGACAGGGTCTTTGGGACTAGCGTTACGCTCCTACAATGAGCAGTTCTTC; CDR3aa: CSATGTGSLGLALRSYNEQFF